This T cell receptor (beta chain) was sequenced during a study of T-cell reconstitution after alpha-beta-depleted transplantation in children. This clonotype was observed at least ten times. Unique molecular identifiers were used to barcode this TCRbeta library. TCRdb re-called the PCR reads through MiXCR, storing one row per CDR3 protein. The sample carries over 150,000 distinct CDR3 sequences, 11% recorded once. Germline V gives CDR1 MNHEY, CDR2 SMNVEV (reference sequence). V lost 1 base, J lost 0 bases, and 11 bases lay in between. This CDR3 has 16 amino acids. This material consisted of PBMCs, taken before TCRalphabeta/CD19-depleted stem cell transplant. V gene TRBV27 combines with J gene TRBJ2-3; tentatively, D is TRBD2 (6 bases). This sequence originates from a boy aged 2-15 years with acute myeloid leukemia, due to receive a stem cell transplant. CDR3: CASSLWGLSSTDTQYF. DNA of the CDR3: TGTGCCAGCAGTTTATGGGGACTGTCTAGCACAGATACGCAGTATTTT.